Listed below are T cell receptor beta chains from one sample, sequenced in a study of cytomegalovirus exposure and HLA in healthy donors. The assay was immunoSEQ multiplex PCR, and TCRdb's table has in-frame clones only and misses some. There are 160,000 or so clones in the sample; about 89% occur only once, and roughly 2.5% lies in the top ten. Sequenced input: PBMCs. The receptors come from a man aged 18 to 29 in good health and CMV-seropositive. The CDR3 runs from the conserved cysteine through the conserved F or W. D genes are given only for firm matches. The size entry is marked missing in some rows and otherwise reads once, few, many or a size class.

D gene,V gene,clone size,J gene,CDR3 DNA,CDR3 protein
NA,TRBV7-2,NA,TRBJ1-3,TGTGCCAGCAGCCCACAGGGCCCCCAGTCCCTTAACTCTGGAAACACCATATATTTT,CASSPQGPQSLNSGNTIYF
NA,TRBV6-5,NA,TRBJ1-5,TGTGCCAGCAGTGCAAACAGGGTCCAGCCCCAGCATTTT,CASSANRVQPQHF
NA,TRBV27,NA,TRBJ1-5,TGTGCCAGCAGTTTTAGGTTGGGAGCCGGTCAGCCCCAGCATTTT,CASSFRLGAGQPQHF
NA,TRBV27,NA,TRBJ2-1,TGTGCCAGCAGTTTAAAATCCTTCCGGGATGAGCAGTTCTTC,CASSLKSFRDEQFF
TRBD2,TRBV5-8,NA,TRBJ2-1,TGTGCCAGCAGCGACCAATTTAGCGGGGGGCGTCACAATGAGCAGTTCTTC,CASSDQFSGGRHNEQFF
NA,TRBV5-1,few,TRBJ1-2,TGCGCCAGCAGCTTGGTCGGCTCGGGTGGCTACACCTTC,CASSLVGSGGYTF
TRBD1,TRBV2,NA,TRBJ2-7,TGTGCCAGCCTGGACAGGGTCCGGGGCGAGCAGTACTTC,CASLDRVRGEQYF
TRBD1,TRBV4-1,once,TRBJ2-7,TGCGCCAGCAGTTATAGGACAGGTAACTACGAGCAGTACTTC,CASSYRTGNYEQYF
NA,TRBV28,NA,TRBJ1-2,TGTGCCAGCAGTCCGAGTCCTTGGCAGGGAGGGAACTATGGCTACACCTTC,CASSPSPWQGGNYGYTF
TRBD2,TRBV5-8,NA,TRBJ2-7,TGTGCCAGCAGCCGACTAGCGGGGTATTCCTACGAGCAGTACTTC,CASSRLAGYSYEQYF
TRBD1,TRBV25-1,once,TRBJ1-4,TGTGCCAGCAGTGCCTCCGGGACAGGCGTAGAAAAACTGTTTTTT,CASSASGTGVEKLFF
TRBD1,TRBV4-2,NA,TRBJ2-4,TGTGCCAGCAGCCAAGGAGGGGGCTACGGAGAAAACATTCAGTACTTC,CASSQGGGYGENIQYF
NA,TRBV15,NA,TRBJ2-2,TGTGCCACCGGGGGGAGCGGGGAGCTGTTTTTT,CATGGSGELFF
NA,TRBV5-1,NA,TRBJ2-4,TGCGCCAGCGCACCGAGGGCAATAGGCAAAAACATTCAGTACTTC,CASAPRAIGKNIQYF
TRBD1,TRBV9,NA,TRBJ1-2,TGTGCCAGCAGCGTAGAGGGGGCGCCCACCTATGGCTACACCTTC,CASSVEGAPTYGYTF
NA,TRBV20-1,NA,TRBJ2-3,TGCAGTGTTTCCAGGCTAACTTCGCAGTATTTT,CSVSRLTSQYF
TRBD1,TRBV6-5,NA,TRBJ2-1,TGTGCCAGCAGTCGCTGGACAGGATCGGGTGAGCAGTTCTTC,CASSRWTGSGEQFF
NA,TRBV9,NA,TRBJ2-1,TGTGCCAGCAGCGCCAGGGGTCGGGTCAATGAGCAGTTCTTC,CASSARGRVNEQFF
TRBD2,TRBV28,once,TRBJ2-1,TGTGCCAGCAGTCCCCCGGGACTAGCGGGTACCGCCTACAATGAGCAGTTCTTC,CASSPPGLAGTAYNEQFF
TRBD2,TRBV27,NA,TRBJ2-1,TGTGCCAGCAGTTTACTAGCGGGCGGCTACAATGAGCAGTTCTTC,CASSLLAGGYNEQFF
TRBD1,TRBV5-1,NA,TRBJ1-6,TGCGCCAGCAGCCCAGCCGGGACAGTCAATTCACCCCTCCACTTT,CASSPAGTVNSPLHF
NA,TRBV2,NA,TRBJ1-1,TGTGCCAGCAGTGGGTACGGGAATGGCCAAGCTTTCTTT,CASSGYGNGQAFF
NA,TRBV27,few,TRBJ2-7,TGTGCCAGCCGGGCGGGGACCTACGAGCAGTACTTC,CASRAGTYEQYF
NA,TRBV7-8,NA,TRBJ2-3,TGTGCCAGCAGCCCGAGAGGGAGGGGGAGAAATACGCAGTATTTT,CASSPRGRGRNTQYF
TRBD2,TRBV7-9,once,TRBJ2-2,TGTGCCGCGACTAGCGGGGGAGGCTCGAACACCGGGGAGCTGTTTTTT,CAATSGGGSNTGELFF
TRBD2,TRBV5-1,NA,TRBJ2-1,TGCGCCAGCGATGGACTAGCGGGGGGGGGTGAGCAGTTCTTC,CASDGLAGGGEQFF
NA,TRBV7-3,NA,TRBJ2-6,TGTGCCAGCAGCTTAACGACAGGCCTTTCTGGGGCCAACGTCCTGACTTTC,CASSLTTGLSGANVLTF
TRBD1,TRBV9,NA,TRBJ1-1,TGTGCCAGCAGCGTATCAGGACAGGGGGCCACTGAAGCTTTCTTT,CASSVSGQGATEAFF
TRBD2,TRBV7-2,NA,TRBJ2-2,TGTGCCAGCAGCTTAGAGGTGCTAGCGGTTGGGGAGCTGTTTTTT,CASSLEVLAVGELFF
TRBD2,TRBV11-2,NA,TRBJ2-7,TGTGCCAGCAGCGACTCTCCCGGGACTAGCTACGAGCAGTACTTC,CASSDSPGTSYEQYF
TRBD2,TRBV27,NA,TRBJ2-7,TGTGCCAGCAGTATTAAGGCGGGGGGCTACGAGCAGTACTTC,CASSIKAGGYEQYF
NA,TRBV29-1,NA,TRBJ1-5,TGCAGCGTCCAACAGGATAGCAATCAGCCCCAGCATTTT,CSVQQDSNQPQHF
TRBD2,TRBV10-3,once,TRBJ2-1,TGTGCCATCAGTGGGTCCTCCGGACTAGCGGGGGAGAATGAGCAGTTCTTC,CAISGSSGLAGENEQFF
NA,TRBV12-5,NA,TRBJ2-3,TGTGCTAGTGAGGGGGTAAGCTGGGATACGCAGTATTTT,CASEGVSWDTQYF
NA,TRBV29-1,NA,TRBJ1-1,TGCAGCGTTCGGCGGGATGAGGGGAACACTGAAGCTTTCTTT,CSVRRDEGNTEAFF
NA,TRBV6-5,NA,TRBJ2-7,TGTGCCAGCACCTCGGCGGGGAGCTCCTACGAGCAGTACTTC,CASTSAGSSYEQYF
NA,TRBV6-6,NA,TRBJ1-5,TGTGCCAGCAGTTACCAACAGGTGAATCAGCCCCAGCATTTT,CASSYQQVNQPQHF
NA,TRBV7-2,NA,TRBJ2-7,TGTGCCAGCAGCTTAGAAGGCAGGCCCTACGAGCAGTACTTC,CASSLEGRPYEQYF
NA,TRBV5-1,NA,TRBJ1-1,TGCGCCAGCAGCTCGATACCGGGACTGGTGAACACTGAAGCTTTCTTT,CASSSIPGLVNTEAFF
TRBD1,TRBV4-3,NA,TRBJ2-5,TGCGCCAGCAGCCCCCAGGGGGTAGAGACCCAGTACTTC,CASSPQGVETQYF
TRBD1,TRBV14,once,TRBJ1-2,TGTGCCAGCAGCCCCTGGACAGGGGACCATCGTGGCTACACCTTC,CASSPWTGDHRGYTF
NA,TRBV5-4,few,TRBJ2-7,TGTGCCAGCAGCAGCGGACAGCGCGACGAGCAGTACTTC,CASSSGQRDEQYF
NA,TRBV29-1,once,TRBJ2-7,TGCAGCGTTGAGGGGAGACACTACGAGCAGTACTTC,CSVEGRHYEQYF
TRBD1,TRBV15,NA,TRBJ2-2,TGTGCCACCAGCACGACCTGGACAGGAGGGAACACCGGGGAGCTGTTTTTT,CATSTTWTGGNTGELFF
TRBD2,TRBV7-8,few,TRBJ2-3,TGTGCCAGCAGCCCCGGGACTAAAGGGAAAGATACGCAGTATTTT,CASSPGTKGKDTQYF
TRBD1,TRBV9,NA,TRBJ2-1,TGTGCCAGCAGCCACCGACAGGGAGCAGACAATGAGCAGTTCTTC,CASSHRQGADNEQFF
TRBD2,TRBV7-2,NA,TRBJ2-3,TGTGCCAGCAGCTGGAGGGGCGGTAGCGGGGGGGCGGATACGCAGTATTTT,CASSWRGGSGGADTQYF
NA,TRBV28,NA,TRBJ2-5,TGTGCCAGCAGTACTAGGACAGTCCAAGAGACCCAGTACTTC,CASSTRTVQETQYF
NA,TRBV5-6,NA,TRBJ2-7,TGTGCCAGCAGCTTGGGAGGCACCGAGCAGTACTTC,CASSLGGTEQYF
NA,TRBV10-3,few,TRBJ1-5,TGTGCCATCAGGCCGGACTCCAATCAGCCCCAGCATTTT,CAIRPDSNQPQHF
TRBD1,TRBV11-2,NA,TRBJ2-2,TGTGCCAGCACCCAGGGGGATGTAGGGGGAACCGGGGAGCTGTTTTTT,CASTQGDVGGTGELFF
TRBD1,TRBV6-6,NA,TRBJ2-7,TGTGCCAGCAGTTACTCGTCCGGACAGGGGGCCTACGAGCAGTACTTC,CASSYSSGQGAYEQYF
NA,TRBV18,NA,TRBJ2-5,TGTGCCAGCTCACTTCCTCAGGAGACCCAGTACTTC,CASSLPQETQYF